Each of the 26 T cell receptor beta chains below was sequenced from the same sample in a study of blood T cell repertoires in COVID-19. The repertoire was sequenced with immunoSEQ multiplex PCR; TCRdb's copy has only in-frame clones and lacks some. The table shows some 56,000 clones, with approximately 81% occurring only once. The sequencing input was peripheral blood. These receptors were taken from an elderly woman with acute or convalescent COVID-19.

The chain joins TRBV9 to TRBJ2-5, with a possible D match to TRBD1 (6 bases). The CDR3 runs 16 residues. The germline gives CDR1 SGDLS, CDR2 YYNGEE. Trimming took off 2 bases at V and 1 base at J, with 15 bases between the two ends. Here the CDR3 DNA reads TGTGCCAGCAGCGTCCGGGACAATAATTTCCAAGAGACCCAGTACTTC. Amino acid sequence: CASSVRDNNFQETQYF.

V and J are TRBV5-5 and TRBJ1-4, with TRBD1 identical over 8 bases. CDR3 size: 17 residues. The ends lost 4 bases at V and 11 bases at J; junction bases unmatched: 19. The germline V gene encodes CDR1 SGHKS and CDR2 YYEKEE (reference sequence). The CDR3 DNA reads as TGTGCCAGCAGCCTGGGACAGGCTTCAGGGATAGAGAGGAAACTGTTTTTT. It is translated as CASSLGQASGIERKLFF.

The table lists this clone with a few counts. This chain joins TRBV10-3 and TRBJ1-2; possibly TRBD1 for D (5 bases). With 4 bases removed from V and 5 bases from J, the gap between germline ends came to 8 bases. This CDR3 has 12 residues. The germline V gene encodes CDR1 ENHRY and CDR2 SYGVKD. CDR3 coding DNA: TGTGCCATCAGTGGTTCAGGGTATGGCTACACCTTC. It specifies CAISGSGYGYTF.

This rearrangement joins TRBV19 to TRBJ2-6; TRBD1 matches at 9 bases. The V segment lost 7 bases and the J segment 0 bases; nucleotides outside the gene matches: 19. The length of the CDR3 is 21 residues. CDR1 is LNHDA and CDR2 is SQIVND in the germline V gene (reference sequence). In DNA form, the CDR3 reads TGTGCCAGTACTCGAGTCTACTCGATGGACAGGGGACCCTCTGGGGCCAACGTCCTGACTTTC. It translates to CASTRVYSMDRGPSGANVLTF.

The rearrangement uses TRBV19 and TRBJ2-1, with 13 bases that match TRBD2. There are 14 residues in the CDR3. After removal of 8 bases from V and 6 bases from J, the junction contained 4 bases not matched to a gene. Germline lookup yields CDR1 LNHDA and CDR2 SQIVND (reference sequence). CDR3 sequence: CASGGLAGLNEQFF. As DNA, the CDR3 is TGTGCCAGTGGGGGACTAGCGGGGCTCAATGAGCAGTTCTTC.

The CDR3 bases are TGTGCCAGCAGCTTAGACTACCTCTTAGGGACTCAAACCTACGAGCAGTACTTC. Translated: CASSLDYLLGTQTYEQYF. The V and J genes are TRBV11-3 and TRBJ2-7; D is perhaps TRBD2 (6 bases). V was shortened by 0 bases and J by 2 bases, with 20 bases between the two germline ends. Germline assignment: CDR1 SGHNT and CDR2 YENEEA. The CDR3 contains 18 residues.

CDR3 in amino acids: CASSLTGSGANVLTF. The CDR3 DNA reads TGTGCCAGCAGTCTGACAGGGTCTGGGGCCAACGTCCTGACTTTC. This chain links TRBV7-3 with TRBJ2-6; 7 bases map to TRBD1. CDR3 length equals 15 residues. CDR1 SGHTA and CDR2 FQGTGA come from the germline V gene. Unmatched junction bases numbered 3, after V lost 6 bases and J lost 1 base.

The rearrangement links TRBV5-8 to TRBJ2-3; 9 nucleotides agree with TRBD1. This CDR3 is built from 17 residues. The germline V gene encodes CDR1 SGHTS and CDR2 YDEGEE. Trimming at V came to 0 bases and at J to 0 bases, leaving 5 bases not matched to a gene. Here the CDR3 reads CASSLAGTGISTDTQYF. CDR3 nucleotide sequence: TGTGCCAGCAGCTTGGCCGGGACAGGGATAAGCACAGATACGCAGTATTTT.

CDR3 sequence reads: CASSLLLDTEAFF. The CDR3 DNA is TGTGCCAGCAGCTTACTACTGGACACTGAAGCTTTCTTT. The chain is built from TRBV7-8 and TRBJ1-1, with D unclear. V lost 2 bases and J 3 bases, leaving 7 bases between the germline ends. Germline loops: CDR1 SGHVS, CDR2 FQNEAQ. CDR3 length: 13 amino acids.

The chain couples TRBV5-1 to TRBJ1-1, with 7 nucleotides matching TRBD1. The germline V gene encodes CDR1 SGHRS and CDR2 YFSETQ. Trimming cost V 1 base and J 1 base; bases outside gene matches: 1. This CDR3 is built from 14 residues. The CDR3 region is CASSLYRGNTEAFF. The DNA for the CDR3 is TGCGCCAGCAGCTTGTACAGGGGGAACACTGAAGCTTTCTTT.

The chain couples TRBV12-2 to TRBJ1-5; the D call of TRBD1 is as the table states it, not checked on the DNA. TRBV12-2 is labeled a pseudogene. CDR3 length: 16 amino acids. CDR3 residues: CASFPQNNRGDQPQHF. The DNA for the CDR3 is TGTGCAAGTTTTCCGCAAAATAACAGGGGAGATCAGCCCCAGCATTTT.

The chain couples TRBV10-3 to TRBJ2-2; 11 bases agree with TRBD2. V lost 6 bases and J lost 3; bases outside the gene matches: 6. The CDR3 extends over 16 amino acids. Germline V gene lookup returns CDR1 ENHRY and CDR2 SYGVKD. The CDR3 DNA reads TGTGCCATCAGACCTACTAGCGGGGGCTACACCGGGGAGCTGTTTTTT. Translated: CAIRPTSGGYTGELFF.

This clone has just a few counts. The genes are TRBV3-1 (or the pseudogene TRBV3-2) and TRBJ2-3, with D possibly being TRBD1 (6 bases). The CDR3 length is 14 residues. V lost 6 bases and J lost 5, with 15 bases in between. The germline V gene has CDR1 LGHDT and CDR2 YNNKEL (reference sequence). The CDR3 region is CASSQPGQQDTQYF. CDR3 DNA: TGTGCCAGCAGTCAACCTGGACAGCAAGATACGCAGTATTTT.

In its sample, this clone was seen once. This chain links TRBV9 with TRBJ1-2; weak D call: TRBD1 (5 bases). The germline CDR1 and CDR2 sequences are SGDLS and YYNGEE. The CDR3 spans 14 residues. With 0 bases removed from V and 3 bases from J, the gap between germline ends came to 9 bases. The chain's CDR3 is CASSVDTGDYGYTF. The CDR3, as DNA: TGTGCCAGCAGCGTAGATACAGGCGACTATGGCTACACCTTC.

In its sample, this clone was seen a few times. This CDR3 reads CASSFLDRFSEQYF. As DNA, the CDR3 is TGTGCCAGCAGCTTTCTCGACAGGTTCAGCGAGCAGTACTTC. The chain recombines TRBV5-6 with TRBJ2-7; possible D gene TRBD1, 6 bases. Germline V lookup: CDR1 SGHDT, CDR2 YYEEEE. V dropped 2 bases and J dropped 6 bases, with 15 bases sitting between them. The CDR3 length is 14 residues.

This clone came up a few times. This chain joins TRBV5-1 and TRBJ2-7, with D perhaps TRBD2 (6 bases). The V and J ends lost 2 bases and 5 bases respectively, with 11 bases between them. The CDR3 totals 13 residues. CDR1 is SGHRS, CDR2 YFSETQ, per germline. The CDR3 region has the DNA TGCGCCAGCAGCTTTATTGCGGGGAACGAGCAGTACTTC. It yields the protein CASSFIAGNEQYF. Drawing the rest from reference TRBV5-1 and TRBJ2-7, the complete variable domain is KAGVTQTPRYLIKTRGQQVTLSCSPISGHRSVSWYQQTPGQGLQFLFEYFSETQRNKGNFPGRFSGRQFSNSRSEMNVSTLELGDSALYLCASSFIAGNEQYFGPGTRLTVT.

The chain couples TRBV3-1 (or the pseudogene TRBV3-2) to TRBJ1-2, with D maybe TRBD1 (6 bases). The V gene's germline CDR1 is LGHDT and CDR2 YNNKEL (reference sequence). V was trimmed by 3 bases and J by 3 bases, leaving 20 bases between them. This CDR3 is 17 amino acids long. CDR3 region: CASSHLLTGRIHYGYTF. The CDR3 region has the DNA TGTGCCAGCAGCCACTTACTGACAGGTCGGATTCACTATGGCTACACCTTC.

The genes are TRBV5-4 and TRBJ1-5; tentatively, D is TRBD1 (5 bases). The CDR3 runs 15 residues. The V gene lost 4 bases and the J gene lost 8 bases, with 19 bases spanning the gap. Germline-derived CDR1 and CDR2 are SGHNT and YYREEE (reference sequence). The CDR3 sequence is CASSRPGTSKEPQHF. The CDR3 nucleotides are TGTGCCAGCAGCAGGCCAGGGACTTCTAAGGAGCCCCAGCATTTT.

The chain couples TRBV11-3 to TRBJ2-1; 8 nucleotides align to TRBD1. V lost 0 bases, J lost 6 bases, and 7 bases stayed unmatched. The CDR3 length is 16 residues. Germline V gene sequence: CDR1 SGHNT, CDR2 YENEEA. The CDR3 reads CASSLEGQGAANEQFF. The CDR3 DNA reads as TGTGCCAGCAGCTTAGAAGGGCAGGGGGCGGCCAATGAGCAGTTCTTC.

This clone was seen just once. The chain links TRBV15 to TRBJ1-5, with D tentatively TRBD1 (5 bases). The CDR3 is made up of 15 amino acids. Trimming removed 9 bases at V and 0 bases at J, with 15 bases between. CDR1 and CDR2 (germline): LNHNV, YYDKDF (reference sequence). The CDR3 loop is CATRTGAYSNQPQHF. CDR3 sequence (DNA): TGTGCCACGAGAACAGGAGCCTATAGCAATCAGCCCCAGCATTTT.

J is TRBJ1-5 and V is TRBV6-1; weak D call: TRBD1 (6 bases). Germline V gene lookup returns CDR1 MNHNS and CDR2 SASEGT. The CDR3 loop spans 15 amino acids. Trimming removed 1 base from V and 3 bases from J, with 10 bases in between. CDR3 coding DNA: TGTGCCAGCAGTGAAGGGCAGGGGCCCAATCAGCCCCAGCATTTT. It is translated as CASSEGQGPNQPQHF.

The chain employs TRBV5-1 and TRBJ2-7; 8 bases agree with TRBD1. Trimming cost V 4 bases and J 0 bases; bases outside gene matches: 9. Germline lookup yields CDR1 SGHRS and CDR2 YFSETQ. The length of the CDR3 is 16 residues. CDR3 region: CASSPRGRSSSYEQYF. CDR3 coding DNA: TGCGCCAGCAGCCCCAGGGGGCGTAGTAGCTCCTACGAGCAGTACTTC.

This sequence joins TRBV19 and TRBJ1-6; D perhaps matches TRBD1 (5 bases). There are 16 residues in the CDR3. The V and J ends lost 0 bases and 8 bases respectively, with 14 bases between them. Germline CDR1 and CDR2: LNHDA and SQIVND (reference sequence). In DNA form, the CDR3 reads TGTGCCAGTAGTATAGAGGCGGCGGTACAGGATTCACCCCTCCACTTT. Protein: CASSIEAAVQDSPLHF.

This chain links TRBV4-2 with TRBJ1-1; a possible D gene is TRBD1 (5 bases). The ends were cut back, 0 bases at V and 1 base at J, with 9 bases in the middle. CDR1 is LGHNA and CDR2 is YNFKEQ in the germline V gene. This CDR3 is built from 15 residues. The CDR3 region is CASSQDQGKNTEAFF. The CDR3 coding sequence is TGTGCCAGCAGCCAAGATCAGGGCAAGAACACTGAAGCTTTCTTT.

The chain has TRBV2 and TRBJ2-7, with 8 bases matching TRBD1. This CDR3 comprises 15 residues. Germline V gene data show CDR1 as SNHLY and CDR2 as FYNNEI. Losses at the gene ends were 6 bases for V and 0 bases for J; bases not matched to a gene: 7. The CDR3 coding sequence is TGTGCCAGCAGATTGACAGGGGTTAGCTCCTACGAGCAGTACTTC. It is translated as CASRLTGVSSYEQYF.

J is TRBJ1-1 and V is TRBV2, with 7 bases fitting TRBD1. The CDR3 runs to 11 residues. J gave up 9 bases and V 6 bases, and 4 bases lay outside the gene matches. The germline V gene has CDR1 SNHLY and CDR2 FYNNEI. CDR3 loop: CASRTGVQAFF. The DNA of the CDR3 is TGTGCCAGCAGAACAGGGGTCCAAGCTTTCTTT. Variable domain in full (rest from reference TRBV2 and TRBJ1-1): EPEVTQTPSHQVTQMGQEVILRCVPISNHLYFYWYRQILGQKVEFLVSFYNNEISEKSEIFDDQFSVERPDGSNFTLKIRSTKLEDSAMYFCASRTGVQAFFGQGTRLTVV.